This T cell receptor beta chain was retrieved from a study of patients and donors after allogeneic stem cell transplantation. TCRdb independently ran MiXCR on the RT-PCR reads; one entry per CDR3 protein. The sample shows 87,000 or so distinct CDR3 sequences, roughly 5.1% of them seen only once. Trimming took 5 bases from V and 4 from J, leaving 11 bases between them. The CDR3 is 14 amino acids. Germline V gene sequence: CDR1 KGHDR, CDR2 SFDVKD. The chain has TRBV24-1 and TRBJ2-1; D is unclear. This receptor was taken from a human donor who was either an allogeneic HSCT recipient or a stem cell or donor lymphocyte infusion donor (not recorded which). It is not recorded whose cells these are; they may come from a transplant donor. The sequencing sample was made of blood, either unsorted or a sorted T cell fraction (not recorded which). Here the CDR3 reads CATSVSAAYNEQFF. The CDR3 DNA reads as TGTGCCACCAGTGTTTCCGCCGCTTACAATGAGCAGTTCTTC.